These 3 T cell receptor beta chains were all obtained from the same sample, sequenced in a study of T cells after yellow fever vaccination. Each CDR3 protein gets one entry after TCRdb re-called the 5' RACE reads with MiXCR. The sample lists about 580,000 distinct CDR3 sequences; less than 20% were seen once. The sequencing used PBMCs, collected roughly 5 days after the first yellow fever vaccination. Source of these receptors: a man aged 18 to 30 who received the YFV17D yellow fever vaccine.

This clonotype turned up a few times. The rearrangement joins TRBV6-2 or TRBV6-3 to TRBJ1-2; D gene uncertain. Germline V gene lookup returns CDR1 MNHEY and CDR2 SVGEGT. This CDR3 is 14 amino acids long. V lost 0 bases and J 4 bases, leaving 9 bases between the germline ends. In DNA, the CDR3 is TGTGCCAGCAGTTACTCGAAGGTCTCCTATGGCTACACCTTC. This encodes CASSYSKVSYGYTF.

Many counts were recorded for this clonotype. This rearrangement joins TRBV29-1 to TRBJ2-5; D may be TRBD2 (6 bases). The germline gives CDR1 SQVTM, CDR2 ANQGSEA. The CDR3 is 12 residues long. Trimming shortened V by 5 bases and J by 2 bases, and 9 bases separated the two germline ends. The DNA for the CDR3 is TGCAGCGTTAGGGAGGAGCAAGAGACCCAGTACTTC. Its protein product is CSVREEQETQYF. Combining the CDR3 with reference TRBV29-1 and TRBJ2-5 gives the whole variable domain SAVISQKPSRDICQRGTSLTIQCQVDSQVTMMFWYRQQPGQSLTLIATANQGSEATYESGFVIDKFPISRPNLTFSTLTVSNMSPEDSSIYLCSVREEQETQYFGPGTRLLVL.

In this sample, this clonotype turned up a few times. This chain links TRBV6-1 with TRBJ2-7; D assignment may be TRBD1 or TRBD2 (6 bases each). Trimming shortened V by 4 bases and J by 12 bases, and 22 bases separated the two germline ends. Germline CDR1 is MNHNS and CDR2 is SASEGT. The CDR3 has 14 residues. The CDR3 bases are TGTGCCAGCAGTGCCCTTCGGGGGACACTGGGTTCGTACTTC. Its translation: CASSALRGTLGSYF.